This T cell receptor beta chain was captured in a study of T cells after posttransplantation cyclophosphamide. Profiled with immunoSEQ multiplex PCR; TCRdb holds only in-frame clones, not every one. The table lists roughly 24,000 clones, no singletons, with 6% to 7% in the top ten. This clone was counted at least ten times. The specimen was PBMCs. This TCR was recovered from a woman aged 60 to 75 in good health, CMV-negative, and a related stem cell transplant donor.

The CDR3 loop is CASSLERLAGNNEQFF. The CDR3 DNA follows: TGCGCCAGCAGCCTTGAACGGCTAGCGGGGAACAATGAGCAGTTCTTC. V and J are TRBV5-1 and TRBJ2-1, with 9 bases fitting TRBD2. Germline loops: CDR1 SGHRS, CDR2 YFSETQ. Germline trimming cut 4 bases from V and 5 bases from J; bases unmatched to any gene: 10. The CDR3 is 16 amino acids.